Each of the 7 T cell receptor beta chains below was sequenced from the same sample in a study of blood T cells in healthy people across ages. The authors ran a second PCR of roughly 6 to 12 cycles using a sample-barcoded 5' primer and a J-beta primer mix. MiXCR, run by TCRdb on the 5' RACE reads, gives a single entry per CDR3 protein. The sample consists of hundreds of thousands of distinct CDR3 sequences, about three fifths of them appearing once. Sequencing was done on a sample of blood. Receptor source: a man aged 25 to 40 in good health.

V usage is TRBV6-5 and J usage is TRBJ1-4; 7 nucleotides line up with TRBD1. V dropped 0 bases and J dropped 8; count of bases not matched to a gene: 6. The CDR3 runs 15 residues. CDR1 is MNHEY and CDR2 is SVGAGI in the germline V gene. The DNA of the CDR3 is TGTGCCAGCAGTTACTCTCGACAGGGTGCGGAAAAACTGTTTTTT. Amino acid sequence: CASSYSRQGAEKLFF.

In this sample, this clonotype turned up a few times. V and J are TRBV20-1 and TRBJ2-1, with 8 bases that match TRBD1. CDR1 and CDR2 from the germline V gene are DFQATT and SNEGSKA (reference sequence). This CDR3 comprises 15 residues. V lost 5 bases to trimming and J lost 3 bases; unmatched junction nucleotides: 9. In nucleotides, the CDR3 is TGCAGTGCTTATCGGCGACAGGGGCTCTACAATGAGCAGTTCTTC. This gives the protein CSAYRRQGLYNEQFF.

V usage is TRBV2 and J usage is TRBJ2-1, with 9 bases that match TRBD2. The germline V gene encodes CDR1 SNHLY and CDR2 FYNNEI. Unmatched junction bases numbered 5, after V lost 8 bases and J lost 3 bases. The CDR3 is made up of 14 amino acids. The CDR3 sequence: CASGREGLYNEQFF. Here the CDR3 DNA reads TGTGCCAGCGGGCGGGAGGGCCTCTACAATGAGCAGTTCTTC.

The chain has TRBV12-5 and TRBJ2-1; 8 bases align to TRBD1. The J call is uncertain, as TRBJ2-7 better fits the DNA end. Germline CDR1 is LGHNT and CDR2 is FRNRAP. CDR3 length equals 16 residues. CDR3 in amino acids: CASGLVPGTGYNEQYF. In DNA form, the CDR3 reads TGTGCTAGTGGTTTGGTACCAGGGACAGGCTACAATGAGCAGTACTTC.

This clonotype has a handful of counts. This chain connects TRBV10-3 to TRBJ2-7; 11 bases are a match to TRBD2. The CDR3 is 14 amino acids. CDR1 and CDR2 from the germline V gene are ENHRY and SYGVKD. With V trimmed by 6 bases and J by 4 bases, 5 bases remained unmatched. The DNA of the CDR3 is TGTGCCATCAGGAGACTAGCGGGATCGTACGAGCAGTACTTC. Protein: CAIRRLAGSYEQYF.

As regards this clonotype: A junction boundary mismatches the germline segment, possibly from a read error. V gene TRBV7-2 combines with J gene TRBJ2-7, with a tentative D call TRBD2 (5 bases). This CDR3 has 14 amino acids. CDR1 is SGHTA and CDR2 is FQGNSA in the germline V gene. CDR3 DNA sequence: TGCGCCTGCAGCTTAGAGGCGGGTGTCTACGAGCAGTACTTC. Its translation is CACSLEAGVYEQYF.

The chain recombines TRBV7-2 with TRBJ2-5, with a possible D match to TRBD1 (5 bases). The germline V gene has CDR1 SGHTA and CDR2 FQGNSA. CDR3 length: 16 amino acids. V was trimmed by 5 bases and J by 3 bases, leaving 19 bases between them. CDR3 sequence: CASSPVPRTFKETQYF. The DNA for the CDR3 is TGTGCCAGCAGCCCAGTACCCAGGACATTCAAAGAGACCCAGTACTTC.